This T cell receptor (beta chain) is from a study of T cells in lung cancer brain metastases. In the study overall: A median roughly 350 days separated primary and brain metastasis sampling. Study observations and caveats: Preoperative corticosteroid effects on brain metastasis T cell infiltration were not controlled.

Resection was for synchronous oligometastatic disease or a late solitary brain metastasis recurrence. Patients with a history of multiple malignancies were excluded. Germline V gives CDR1 SEHNR, CDR2 FQNEAQ (reference sequence). V lost 1 base and J 6 bases, leaving 7 bases between the germline ends. The CDR3 spans 13 residues. Using immunoSEQ multiplex PCR, the repertoire was profiled, and TCRdb retains in-frame clones only, with some absent. This table holds 4,400 or so clones, nearly 90% found once. Notes on this clone: Its antigen is currently unknown.

The chain links TRBV7-9 to TRBJ2-1, with a weak D call TRBD2 (6 bases). This TCR derives from a woman aged 45-59 years with non-small cell lung cancer. The sequenced sample consisted of tumor tissue from the primary lung tumor. The CDR3 here is CASSLELANEQFF. The CDR3 DNA follows: TGTGCCAGCAGCTTAGAACTAGCCAATGAGCAGTTCTTC.